Listed below are T cell receptor beta chains from one sample, sequenced in a study of blood T cell repertoires in COVID-19. The method was immunoSEQ multiplex PCR; TCRdb's version includes in-frame clones alone and lacks a portion of them. This sample has approximately 120,000 clones, with 84% found just once. Sequencing was performed on peripheral blood. These TCRs come from a human donor in a cohort sampled during active COVID-19. Both conserved end residues are part of each CDR3. A D gene is named only where the DNA matches it firmly. Some rows have no size entry. The others give once, few or many, or a class for an expanded clone.

J: TRBJ1-6
D: -
V: TRBV6-6
size: once
DNA: TGTGCCAGCGGACTAGTGGACGACTCACCCCTCCACTTT
CDR3: CASGLVDDSPLHF

J: TRBJ2-6
D: -
V: TRBV5-8
size: -
DNA: TGTGCCAGCAGCTTGGCCACAGGACCTATCTCTGGGGCCAACGTCCTGACTTTC
CDR3: CASSLATGPISGANVLTF

J: TRBJ2-7
D: -
V: TRBV4-1
size: many
DNA: TGCGCCAGCAGCCCCAACGAGCGGAGTCGGTCCTACGAGCAGTACTTC
CDR3: CASSPNERSRSYEQYF

J: TRBJ2-7
D: TRBD2
V: TRBV6-2/TRBV6-3
size: -
DNA: TGTGCCAGCAGTTACCGTCCCCAGCGGGGCACCTACGAGCAGTACTTC
CDR3: CASSYRPQRGTYEQYF

J: TRBJ2-1
D: TRBD2
V: TRBV12-3/TRBV12-4
size: -
DNA: TGTGCCAGCAGACCCGGGGGGGGTGAGCAGTTCTTC
CDR3: CASRPGGGEQFF

J: TRBJ2-7
D: -
V: TRBV6-5
size: -
DNA: TGTGCCAGCCGGCGACAGTTAAGCTCCTACGAGCAGTACTTC
CDR3: CASRRQLSSYEQYF

J: TRBJ1-4
D: -
V: TRBV5-1
size: -
DNA: TGCGCCAGCAGCAGTAACACCTGGGAAAAACTGTTTTTT
CDR3: CASSSNTWEKLFF

J: TRBJ1-2
D: TRBD1
V: TRBV25-1
size: -
DNA: TGTGCCAGCAGTGAGGGGTCAGGGGGCTATGGCTACACCTTC
CDR3: CASSEGSGGYGYTF

J: TRBJ1-6
D: TRBD1
V: TRBV5-1
size: -
DNA: TGCGCCAGCAGCTTGGGGACAGGGGATAATTCACCCCTCCACTTT
CDR3: CASSLGTGDNSPLHF

J: TRBJ1-6
D: TRBD1
V: TRBV12-5
size: -
DNA: TGTGCTAGTGGGCGGACAGGGGGCCTAGGTTCACCCCTCCACTTT
CDR3: CASGRTGGLGSPLHF

J: TRBJ1-6
D: TRBD1
V: TRBV5-1
size: -
DNA: TGCGCCAGCAGCCATCGGACGGACAGGGGTATCAATAATTCACCCCTCCACTTT
CDR3: CASSHRTDRGINNSPLHF

J: TRBJ2-3
D: -
V: TRBV30
size: -
DNA: TGTGCCTGGAGTGTATATACGCCGTCGGCGGGTTGGGCAGATACGCAGTATTTT
CDR3: CAWSVYTPSAGWADTQYF

J: TRBJ1-1
D: -
V: TRBV27
size: -
DNA: TGTGCCAGCAGTTCGTCCCCGGGACAAGAGAACACTGAAGCTTTCTTT
CDR3: CASSSSPGQENTEAFF

J: TRBJ1-1
D: -
V: TRBV25-1
size: -
DNA: TGTGCCAGCAGTGGGATTCAGGGATTGGGGACTGAAGCTTTCTTT
CDR3: CASSGIQGLGTEAFF

J: TRBJ1-6
D: TRBD1
V: TRBV19
size: -
DNA: TGTGCCACCAAGGGACAGGAGAATTCACCCCTCCACTTT
CDR3: CATKGQENSPLHF

J: TRBJ1-5
D: -
V: TRBV6-1
size: -
DNA: TGTGCCAGCAGTGAAGCCCCTCCGACTGATTGGGATCAGCCCCAGCATTTT
CDR3: CASSEAPPTDWDQPQHF

J: TRBJ2-2
D: -
V: TRBV7-2
size: -
DNA: TGTGCCAGCAGCCCCCGGTTGGGGGAGGGGGCCGGGGAGCTGTTTTTT
CDR3: CASSPRLGEGAGELFF

J: TRBJ1-6
D: -
V: TRBV10-3
size: many
DNA: TGTGCCATCAGTGAGTCGAGGCAGGGAAATGGCTCACCCCTCCACTTT
CDR3: CAISESRQGNGSPLHF

J: TRBJ1-1
D: TRBD1
V: TRBV6-5
size: few
DNA: TGTGCCAGCAGAGGGACAGGGGTGAACACTGAAGCTTTCTTT
CDR3: CASRGTGVNTEAFF

J: TRBJ2-1
D: -
V: TRBV4-1
size: once
DNA: TGCGCCAGCAGCCAAAACAGCAATGAGCAGTTCTTC
CDR3: CASSQNSNEQFF

J: TRBJ1-2
D: -
V: TRBV6-6
size: -
DNA: TGTGCCAGCAGTCTCCGGGGCTACACCTTC
CDR3: CASSLRGYTF

J: TRBJ1-1
D: -
V: TRBV4-1
size: -
DNA: TGCGCCAGCAGCCAAGAGTCGGCGGGATTGAACACTGAAGCTTTCTTT
CDR3: CASSQESAGLNTEAFF

J: TRBJ1-2
D: -
V: TRBV19
size: once
DNA: TGTGCCAGCCTCCCTTCAGGAGGTGGCTATGGCTACACCTTC
CDR3: CASLPSGGGYGYTF

J: TRBJ1-1
D: TRBD1
V: TRBV6-5
size: -
DNA: TGTGCCAGCAGCCGACAGGGGTACACTGAAGCTTTCTTT
CDR3: CASSRQGYTEAFF

J: TRBJ2-3
D: TRBD2
V: TRBV19
size: -
DNA: TGTGCCAGTAGTTGGTCTAGCGGGGGTTCAGATACGCAGTATTTT
CDR3: CASSWSSGGSDTQYF

J: TRBJ2-7
D: TRBD2
V: TRBV19
size: once
DNA: TGTGCCAGTAGTATAGGGACTAGGGCGTCCGACGAGCAGTACTTC
CDR3: CASSIGTRASDEQYF

J: TRBJ2-7
D: TRBD1
V: TRBV27
size: -
DNA: TGTGCCAGCAGTTTAATCCCGGGACAGGGTAGGGAGCAGTACTTC
CDR3: CASSLIPGQGREQYF

J: TRBJ2-1
D: -
V: TRBV6-6
size: -
DNA: TGTGCCAGCAGTTACTCTTCCCTTCTAAGCGACAATGAGCAGTTCTTC
CDR3: CASSYSSLLSDNEQFF

J: TRBJ2-3
D: TRBD2
V: TRBV18
size: -
DNA: TGTGCCAGCCGAAAAGACCTAGCGGGGGGAACAGATACGCAGTATTTT
CDR3: CASRKDLAGGTDTQYF

J: TRBJ1-6
D: -
V: TRBV2
size: few
DNA: TGTGCCAGCAGTGTAGTGACTGGGAATTCACCCCTCCACTTT
CDR3: CASSVVTGNSPLHF

J: TRBJ2-1
D: TRBD2
V: TRBV6-4
size: -
DNA: TGTGCCAGCAGTGACTTTACTAGCGGCCGCGACGAGCAGTTCTTC
CDR3: CASSDFTSGRDEQFF

J: TRBJ2-7
D: TRBD1
V: TRBV9
size: -
DNA: TGTGCCAGCAGCGGAGGGACAGCCTCCTACGAGCAGTACTTC
CDR3: CASSGGTASYEQYF

J: TRBJ2-2
D: -
V: TRBV7-9
size: -
DNA: TGTGCCAGCAGCCCTCTCGGAGGGGCGGATGGCGGGGAGCTGTTTTTT
CDR3: CASSPLGGADGGELFF

J: TRBJ2-7
D: TRBD1
V: TRBV18
size: once
DNA: TGTGCCAGCTCACCCCTCGGACAGGACGCAGGCGAGCAGTACTTC
CDR3: CASSPLGQDAGEQYF

J: TRBJ2-7
D: -
V: TRBV5-6
size: -
DNA: TGTGCCAGCAGCTACCGGGCGGGGCTCGAGCAGTACTTC
CDR3: CASSYRAGLEQYF

J: TRBJ2-3
D: TRBD2
V: TRBV5-1
size: once
DNA: TGCGCCAGCAGCCACCGAACTAGCGGAACGCCAGATACGCAGTATTTT
CDR3: CASSHRTSGTPDTQYF

J: TRBJ1-1
D: TRBD1
V: TRBV6-4
size: few
DNA: TGTGCCAGCAGTTCCGACAGGGCCACTGAAGCTTTCTTT
CDR3: CASSSDRATEAFF

J: TRBJ2-3
D: TRBD2
V: TRBV2
size: -
DNA: TGTGCCAGCAGCCGATGGACTAGCGGGAAGAGCACAGATACGCAGTATTTT
CDR3: CASSRWTSGKSTDTQYF

J: TRBJ1-1
D: -
V: TRBV5-4
size: -
DNA: TGTGCCAGCAACGCGATGTATCGGGAGAACACTGAAGCTTTCTTT
CDR3: CASNAMYRENTEAFF

J: TRBJ1-1
D: -
V: TRBV21-1
size: -
DNA: TGTGCCAGCGACCCTTATCCGGGACAGGCCGGAGCCTCTGAGAGGACTGAAGCTTTCTTT
CDR3: CASDPYPGQAGASERTEAFF

J: TRBJ2-5
D: -
V: TRBV19
size: -
DNA: TGTGCCACGAGAGCTGACAGATACGAAAAGACCCAGTACTTC
CDR3: CATRADRYEKTQYF

J: TRBJ1-4
D: -
V: TRBV3-1/TRBV3-2
size: -
DNA: TGTGCCAGCAGCCGACCTCGGGGGGCAGGGACTAATGAAAAACTGTTTTTT
CDR3: CASSRPRGAGTNEKLFF

J: TRBJ2-3
D: -
V: TRBV4-2
size: -
DNA: TGTGCCAGCAGCCAAGATCTGCGGGGAGCCGGCACAGATACGCAGTATTTT
CDR3: CASSQDLRGAGTDTQYF

J: TRBJ1-3
D: TRBD1
V: TRBV7-9
size: -
DNA: TGTGCCAGCAGCTTAGGCTGGCAGGGGGCCGGAAACACCATATATTTT
CDR3: CASSLGWQGAGNTIYF

J: TRBJ2-3
D: -
V: TRBV6-6
size: -
DNA: TGTGCCAGCAGTCGCCCCCCCTCAGATACGCAGTATTTT
CDR3: CASSRPPSDTQYF

J: TRBJ2-3
D: -
V: TRBV11-2
size: -
DNA: TGTGCCAGCAGCCCCTCCGTAGTTACAGATACGCAGTATTTT
CDR3: CASSPSVVTDTQYF

J: TRBJ2-1
D: -
V: TRBV14
size: once
DNA: TGTGCCAGCAGCCAAGATTTCGGTGAGCAGTTCTTC
CDR3: CASSQDFGEQFF

J: TRBJ1-5
D: -
V: TRBV19
size: -
DNA: TGTGCCAGTAGTATACTAGTGAGCAATCAGCCCCAGCATTTT
CDR3: CASSILVSNQPQHF

J: TRBJ1-4
D: TRBD1
V: TRBV9
size: -
DNA: TGTGCCAGCAGCGCGAGGACAGGGGGGTTCGAAAAACTGTTTTTT
CDR3: CASSARTGGFEKLFF

J: TRBJ2-7
D: -
V: TRBV12-5
size: once
DNA: TGTGCTAGTGCCATACAGGGAAGGGAGTACGAGCAGTACTTC
CDR3: CASAIQGREYEQYF

J: TRBJ1-3
D: TRBD1
V: TRBV7-2
size: -
DNA: TGTGCCAGCAGCCCCCAGACAGGGGCGGGAAACACCATATATTTT
CDR3: CASSPQTGAGNTIYF

J: TRBJ2-5
D: TRBD2
V: TRBV12-5
size: -
DNA: TGTGCTAGTGGGAGAAGCGGGGGAATCGACCAAGAGACCCAGTACTTC
CDR3: CASGRSGGIDQETQYF

J: TRBJ2-7
D: TRBD2
V: TRBV12-5
size: -
DNA: TGTGCTAGTGGTTTGCTAGCGGACCACGAGCAGTACTTC
CDR3: CASGLLADHEQYF

J: TRBJ2-5
D: -
V: TRBV9
size: -
DNA: TGTGCCAGCAGCGCGCGGGGACGCAACCAAGAGACCCAGTACTTC
CDR3: CASSARGRNQETQYF

J: TRBJ1-6
D: TRBD1
V: TRBV18
size: few
DNA: TGTGCCAGCTCACCACGGGAACAGGGGAATTCACCCCTCCACTTT
CDR3: CASSPREQGNSPLHF

J: TRBJ2-7
D: -
V: TRBV28
size: -
DNA: TGTGCCAGCAGTGCCCTAGTGACCCCCCCCTACGAGCAGTACTTC
CDR3: CASSALVTPPYEQYF

J: TRBJ2-7
D: TRBD2
V: TRBV3-1/TRBV3-2
size: -
DNA: TGTGCCACCGGCGGGAGGGGCTACGAGCAGTACTTC
CDR3: CATGGRGYEQYF

J: TRBJ2-1
D: -
V: TRBV5-1
size: -
DNA: TGCGCCAGCAGCTTGGTGGCAGCGAACAATGAGCAGTTCTTC
CDR3: CASSLVAANNEQFF